Following are 16 T cell receptor beta chains from one sample sequenced in a study of T cells after yellow fever vaccination. TCRdb fed the 5' RACE reads into MiXCR, producing one record per CDR3 protein. The data contain just under 600,000 distinct CDR3 sequences, less than 15% of them singletons. The specimen was PBMCs, collected on the day of the yellow fever booster vaccination. These receptors were obtained from a man aged 30 to 39 who received the YFV17D yellow fever vaccine.

The CDR3 loop is CASSGTETQETQYF. CDR3 nucleotide sequence: TGTGCCAGTAGCGGGACGGAAACACAAGAGACCCAGTACTTC. This chain joins TRBV19 and TRBJ2-5, with D perhaps TRBD1 or TRBD2 (5 bases each). Germline CDR1 is LNHDA and CDR2 is SQIVND (reference sequence). The V end lost 6 bases, the J end lost 2 bases, and 13 bases lay between the germline ends. CDR3 length: 14 amino acids.

The rearrangement joins TRBV24-1 to TRBJ1-1; no clear D. There are 13 residues in the CDR3. V lost 3 bases, J lost 1 base, and 5 bases lay in between. Germline V lookup: CDR1 KGHDR, CDR2 SFDVKD. This CDR3 reads CATSDGRNTEAFF. The CDR3 DNA sequence: TGTGCCACCAGTGATGGCAGGAACACTGAAGCTTTCTTT.

In its sample, this clonotype was seen a few times. The rearrangement joins TRBV20-1 to TRBJ1-1; D is undetermined. The V and J ends lost 5 bases and 3 bases respectively, with 7 bases between them. The CDR3 has 11 residues. Germline V gene lookup returns CDR1 DFQATT and CDR2 SNEGSKA (reference sequence). The CDR3 region has the DNA TGCAGTGCTGGCGGGGACACTGAAGCTTTCTTT. Its translation: CSAGGDTEAFF.

This clonotype has just a few counts. J is TRBJ2-3 and V is TRBV28; D possibly corresponds to TRBD2 (5 bases). The ends were cut back, 7 bases at V and 0 bases at J, with 14 bases in the middle. Germline V CDR1 and CDR2: MDHEN, SYDVKM. The CDR3 contains 15 residues. This chain's CDR3 is CASISLDASTDTQYF. As DNA, the CDR3 is TGTGCCAGCATCTCACTAGACGCTAGCACAGATACGCAGTATTTT.

The chain employs TRBV12-5 and TRBJ2-5; 7 positions agree with TRBD1. Germline V gene sequence: CDR1 LGHNT, CDR2 FRNRAP. This CDR3 contains 14 residues. The ends lost 3 bases at V and 3 bases at J; junction bases unmatched: 4. The CDR3 region has the DNA TGTGCTAGTGGTTTTAAAGACAGGGAAGAGACCCAGTACTTC. Amino acids: CASGFKDREETQYF.

The chain employs TRBV7-2 and TRBJ2-5; D call uncertain. V dropped 0 bases and J dropped 4 bases, with 12 bases sitting between them. The CDR3 is 15 amino acids. The germline V gene has CDR1 SGHTA and CDR2 FQGNSA. In nucleotides, the CDR3 is TGTGCCAGCAGCTTAGCCTCTAGTAGTTTAGAGACCCAGTACTTC. Translated, it gives CASSLASSSLETQYF.

This clonotype was seen only once. V gene TRBV12-3 or TRBV12-4 combines with J gene TRBJ2-7; a weak D match, TRBD2 (5 bases). Deletions cut 6 bases from V and 2 bases from J, with 17 bases between. This CDR3 is 15 amino acids long. CDR3 coding DNA: TGTGCCAGCAGCGGGATGGGTGGCGGTGCCTACGAGCAGTACTTC. As protein: CASSGMGGGAYEQYF.

The rearrangement uses TRBV27 and TRBJ2-7; 9 nucleotides line up with TRBD1. CDR1 MNHEY and CDR2 SMNVEV come from the germline V gene (reference sequence). The length of the CDR3 is 16 residues. Trimming cost V 7 bases and J 2 bases; bases outside gene matches: 12. The CDR3 protein is CASTPTPGTGTYEQYF. DNA for the CDR3: TGTGCCAGCACCCCGACGCCGGGGACAGGGACCTACGAGCAGTACTTC.

V is TRBV30 and J is TRBJ1-5; 7 positions agree with TRBD1. V was clipped by 6 bases and J by 1 base; unmatched bases: 6. Germline V lookup: CDR1 GTSNPN, CDR2 SVGIG (reference sequence). The CDR3 sequence is 14 residues long. The CDR3 coding sequence is TGTGCCTGTACACAGGGGAAAAGCAATCAGCCCCAGCATTTT. The encoded protein is CACTQGKSNQPQHF.

This clonotype appeared a few times. This chain's CDR3 is CASNNRLADYTGELFF. The CDR3 DNA sequence: TGCGCCAGCAATAACCGGCTAGCGGATTACACCGGGGAGCTGTTTTTT. The gene calls are TRBV10-2 and TRBJ2-2; 7 positions agree with TRBD2. Germline V gene lookup returns CDR1 WSHSY and CDR2 SAAADI. CDR3 length equals 16 residues. The V and J ends lost 7 bases and 3 bases, in that order; junction bases with no gene match: 11.

This rearrangement joins TRBV10-3 to TRBJ2-1; 9 nucleotides align to TRBD1. CDR1 and CDR2 from the germline V gene are ENHRY and SYGVKD. This CDR3 has 13 residues. V lost 2 bases, J lost 9 bases, and 2 bases stayed unmatched. The chain's CDR3 is CAISEDRGSEQFF. For the CDR3, the DNA is TGTGCCATCAGTGAGGACAGGGGGTCTGAGCAGTTCTTC.

This clonotype was seen only a few times. The rearrangement joins TRBV11-2 to TRBJ1-6; D gene ambiguous. The V gene's germline CDR1 is SGHAT and CDR2 FQNNGV. V was shortened by 4 bases and J by 9 bases, with 7 bases between the two germline ends. CDR3 length equals 12 residues. Written as DNA, the CDR3 is TGTGCCAGCAGCTCCTCCCGTTCACCCCTCCACTTT. Protein: CASSSSRSPLHF.

The rearrangement joins TRBV23-1 to TRBJ2-7; 7 bases agree with TRBD1. TRBV23-1 is classed as an ORF, of uncertain function. CDR3 length: 15 residues. With 1 base clipped from V and 6 bases from J, the junction kept 9 bases outside the gene matches. DNA for the CDR3: TGCGCCAGCAGTCAATTAGAGACAGGGTCCCTCGAGCAGTACTTC. This codes for CASSQLETGSLEQYF.

The gene calls are TRBV6-1 and TRBJ2-7; D is undetermined. Deletions cut 6 bases from V and 1 base from J, with 13 bases between. This CDR3 has 14 amino acids. Germline CDR1 reads MNHNS; CDR2 reads SASEGT. The DNA for the CDR3 is TGTGCCAGCAGCGCTCTTCAGGAGTCCTACGAGCAGTACTTC. It yields the protein CASSALQESYEQYF.

V is TRBV7-9 and J is TRBJ2-1, with 7 bases identical to TRBD2. With 4 bases clipped from V and 7 bases from J, the junction kept 7 bases outside the gene matches. Germline CDR1 is SEHNR and CDR2 is FQNEAQ (reference sequence). CDR3 size: 14 residues. CDR3 sequence reads: CASSSGLPGNEQFF. The CDR3 DNA reads as TGTGCCAGCAGCTCGGGACTACCCGGGAATGAGCAGTTCTTC.

This clonotype was recorded at least ten times. The gene calls are TRBV20-1 and TRBJ2-1; D gene unclear. The ends were cut back, 3 bases at V and 7 bases at J, with 16 bases in the middle. CDR1 DFQATT and CDR2 SNEGSKA come from the germline V gene (reference sequence). CDR3 length: 14 amino acids. This CDR3 is CSASSALTSNEQFF. CDR3 nucleotides: TGCAGTGCTAGTTCAGCTCTTACCTCTAATGAGCAGTTCTTC.